These 31 T cell receptor beta chains were all obtained from the same sample, sequenced in a study of shared clonotypes between healthy human individuals. Using immunoSEQ multiplex PCR, the repertoire was profiled, and TCRdb retains in-frame clones only, with some absent. The sample has roughly 2.4 million clones; roughly 95% are singletons. Sequencing used naive CD4+ T cells sorted from blood. Subset reported: CD45RA+ positively selected. The receptor source for this set is a man between 18 and 29 years old in good health.

The genes are TRBV7-9 and TRBJ2-2, with D possibly matching TRBD1 (6 bases). V was pared by 2 bases and J by 2 bases, with 12 bases between. Looked up from germline, CDR1 is SEHNR and CDR2 is FQNEAQ (reference sequence). This CDR3 has 16 amino acids. The CDR3 region has the DNA TGTGCCAGCAGCTTAACCCAGGGGATTAACACCGGGGAGCTGTTTTTT. This gives the protein CASSLTQGINTGELFF.

The chain employs TRBV14 and TRBJ2-7; D perhaps matches TRBD2 (6 bases). The V end was cut by 0 bases, the J end by 6 bases, with 15 bases between. The germline CDR1 and CDR2 sequences are SGHDN and FVKESK. The CDR3 is 15 residues long. CDR3 sequence reads: CASSQEVGTWGEQYF. CDR3 in DNA: TGTGCCAGCAGCCAAGAAGTGGGGACTTGGGGCGAGCAGTACTTC.

This chain links TRBV4-1 with TRBJ2-1; TRBD2 agrees at 9 bases. V lost 1 base and J lost 2; bases outside the gene matches: 12. The CDR3 length is 19 residues. Germline CDR1 is MGHRA and CDR2 is YSYEKL. The CDR3 region has the DNA TGCGCCAGCAGCCAAGTCCGGGTAGCGGGAGAGCGAGCCTACAATGAGCAGTTCTTC. This encodes CASSQVRVAGERAYNEQFF.

This chain joins TRBV10-3 and TRBJ2-7; 9 nucleotides agree with TRBD1. CDR3 size: 16 residues. The germline V gene encodes CDR1 ENHRY and CDR2 SYGVKD. With 4 bases clipped from V and 1 base from J, the junction kept 8 bases outside the gene matches. The CDR3: CAISGPGQGRSYEQYF. The CDR3 bases are TGTGCCATCAGTGGGCCTGGACAGGGGCGATCCTACGAGCAGTACTTC.

As regards this clone: At one end the junction does not follow the germline gene, possibly because of a read error. This CDR3 is also generated by other DNA sequences in the sample. The CDR3 nucleotides read TGTGCCTGGAGTCGGGACAGCCCTAATGAGAAACTGTTTTTT. Encoded protein: CAWSRDSPNEKLFF. The J gene is TRBJ1-4, the V gene TRBV30, with 7 nucleotides matching TRBD1. The CDR3 is 14 residues long. Germline-derived CDR1 and CDR2 are GTSNPN and SVGIG (reference sequence).

The chain combines TRBV7-9 with TRBJ1-2; D remains unclear. The CDR3 runs 14 residues. With 5 bases removed from V and 6 bases from J, the gap between germline ends came to 16 bases. Germline CDR1 and CDR2: SEHNR and FQNEAQ (reference sequence). The CDR3 protein is CASSPSGGRDGYTF. The CDR3 bases are TGTGCCAGCAGCCCCTCAGGCGGGCGAGATGGCTACACCTTC.

This clone was found once. The chain couples TRBV6-1 to TRBJ1-2, with TRBD1 identical over 7 bases. The CDR3 totals 13 residues. V gave up 7 bases and J gave up 4 bases; unmatched junction bases: 6. Germline-derived CDR1 and CDR2 are MNHNS and SASEGT. The CDR3 nucleotides read TGTGCCAGCACCCCGGACAGGATCTATGGCTACACCTTC. Translation: CASTPDRIYGYTF.

This clone was observed a few times. The chain is built from TRBV6-5 and TRBJ1-6; 8 bases line up with TRBD1. The CDR3 consists of 15 residues. The germline gives CDR1 MNHEY, CDR2 SVGAGI. The V gene end was trimmed by 3 bases and the J gene end by 10 bases; junction bases not matched to a gene: 8. The CDR3, as DNA: TGTGCCAGCAGTTATGGCGCTCCAGGGGGCTCACCCCTCCACTTT. Translated: CASSYGAPGGSPLHF.

The genes are TRBV2 and TRBJ2-7, with 13 bases lining up with TRBD2. The germline V gene has CDR1 SNHLY and CDR2 FYNNEI. V was clipped by 6 bases and J by 4 bases; unmatched bases: 6. CDR3 length equals 15 residues. The CDR3 DNA reads TGTGCCAGCAGGGGCACTAGCGGGGGGGCTTACGAGCAGTACTTC. Its translation is CASRGTSGGAYEQYF.

Of note for this clone: The same CDR3 is also encoded by other DNA sequences in this sample. DNA for the CDR3: TGTGCCAGCAGCCCTGGATCCCAAGAGACCCAGTACTTC. Translating gives CASSPGSQETQYF. The chain joins TRBV11-3 to TRBJ2-5, with unresolved D. V was pared by 5 bases and J by 1 base, with 8 bases between. CDR3 length: 13 residues. Germline V gene lookup returns CDR1 SGHNT and CDR2 YENEEA.

This chain uses TRBV28 with TRBJ2-7, with a possible D match to TRBD1 (5 bases). Germline V gene sequence: CDR1 MDHEN, CDR2 SYDVKM. V gave up 2 bases and J gave up 6 bases, with 23 bases separating them. The CDR3 sequence is 17 residues long. The CDR3 DNA reads as TGTGCCAGCAGTTTAGCAGGGCTCAGCCGAAGGGCATCCGAGCAGTACTTC. This translates into CASSLAGLSRRASEQYF.

This chain joins TRBV19 and TRBJ2-1; maybe TRBD1 (5 bases). Between the trimmed V and J ends, which lost 4 bases and 6 bases, there was a span of 13 bases. Germline V gives CDR1 LNHDA, CDR2 SQIVND (reference sequence). The CDR3 is 14 amino acids. CDR3 bases: TGTGCCAGTAGTACTGGACACAGCCGCAATGAGCAGTTCTTC. This codes for CASSTGHSRNEQFF.

The chain has TRBV29-1 and TRBJ1-1; D perhaps matches TRBD1 (6 bases). Trimming removed 8 bases at V and 0 bases at J, with 10 bases between. The CDR3 totals 12 residues. Germline lookup yields CDR1 SQVTM and CDR2 ANQGSEA. CDR3 amino acids: CSIQGMNTEAFF. Here the CDR3 DNA reads TGCAGCATACAGGGCATGAACACTGAAGCTTTCTTT.

The V gene is TRBV2, the J gene TRBJ2-2; the D call may be TRBD1 or TRBD2 (5 bases each). The CDR3 spans 13 residues. CDR1 and CDR2 from the germline V gene are SNHLY and FYNNEI. V dropped 8 bases and J dropped 2 bases, with 9 bases sitting between them. The CDR3 nucleotides read TGTGCCAGCGGTGGGGACAACACCGGGGAGCTGTTTTTT. It yields the protein CASGGDNTGELFF.

This clone occurred once. The chain employs TRBV6-6 and TRBJ2-1, with D perhaps matching TRBD2 (5 bases). Germline CDR1 is MNHNY and CDR2 is SVGAGI (reference sequence). The CDR3 runs to 16 residues. Trimming took off 5 bases at V and 4 bases at J, with 18 bases between the two ends. This CDR3 reads CASSVGTSSTYNEQFF. The CDR3 DNA sequence: TGTGCCAGCAGTGTCGGAACTAGTTCCACTTACAATGAGCAGTTCTTC.

The count of this clone is one. The chain uses TRBV21-1 and TRBJ1-5. TRBV21-1 constitutes a pseudogene. CDR3 length: 16 amino acids. DNA for the CDR3: TGTGCCAGCAGCAAAAGGGATGGGACGGTGAATCAGCCCCAGCATTTT. It yields the protein CASSKRDGTVNQPQHF.

The sample holds one count of this clone. The J gene is TRBJ2-7, the V gene TRBV5-6; D remains unclear. CDR1 and CDR2 from the germline V gene are SGHDT and YYEEEE. V gave up 5 bases and J gave up 4 bases, with 19 bases separating them. The CDR3 extends over 15 amino acids. In DNA form, the CDR3 reads TGTGCCAGCAGAGTGTACCCCGCGGATCGGTACGAGCAGTACTTC. Encoded protein: CASRVYPADRYEQYF.

The J gene is TRBJ1-1, the V gene TRBV7-9; no definite D call. The V and J ends lost 4 bases and 1 base respectively, with 13 bases between them. Germline CDR1 and CDR2: SEHNR and FQNEAQ (reference sequence). The length of the CDR3 is 15 residues. The CDR3 loop reads CASSSRTAENTEAFF. The CDR3 DNA reads TGTGCCAGCAGCTCACGGACGGCCGAGAACACTGAAGCTTTCTTT. The variable domain in full, completed from reference TRBV7-9 and TRBJ1-1, reads DTGVSQNPRHKITKRGQNVTFRCDPISEHNRLYWYRQTLGQGPEFLTYFQNEAQLEKSRLLSDRFSAERPKGSFSTLEIQRTEQGDSAMYLCASSSRTAENTEAFFGQGTRLTVV.

This clone was found a few times. One junction end does not reproduce the germline sequence, and a read error may be involved. The J gene is TRBJ1-2, the V gene TRBV10-3; D is uncertain. This CDR3 is built from 11 residues. Germline V gene sequence: CDR1 ENHRY, CDR2 SYGVKD. CDR3 sequence reads: CAISESWGAAF. The CDR3 DNA sequence: TGTGCCATCAGTGAGTCTTGGGGAGCCGCCTTC.

This chain uses TRBV11-2 with TRBJ1-1; no reliable D call. Germline CDR1 reads SGHAT; CDR2 reads FQNNGV. With 4 bases removed from V and 7 bases from J, the gap between germline ends came to 16 bases. This CDR3 comprises 14 residues. CDR3 DNA: TGTGCCAGCAGCTCCTTGGGTGGGTACCTTGAAGCTTTCTTT. Encoded protein: CASSSLGGYLEAFF.

This clone was seen once. The V and J genes are TRBV2 and TRBJ1-2; maybe TRBD1 (5 bases). Trimming left V 7 bases short and J 4 bases short, with 19 bases between. From germline, CDR1 is SNHLY and CDR2 FYNNEI. This CDR3 spans 15 amino acids. The CDR3 DNA reads TGTGCCAGCACCCGGAGTCAGGGAGAGAGCTATGGCTACACCTTC. Protein sequence: CASTRSQGESYGYTF.

This clone was seen just once. The chain links TRBV7-9 to TRBJ1-1; the match to TRBD1 covers 10 bases. Germline CDR1 SEHNR, CDR2 FQNEAQ (reference sequence). V dropped 5 bases and J dropped 4; count of bases not matched to a gene: 4. CDR3 length equals 14 residues. This chain's CDR3 is CASSTWTGGTEAFF. CDR3 nucleotide sequence: TGTGCCAGCAGCACTTGGACAGGGGGCACTGAAGCTTTCTTT.

The genes are TRBV18 and TRBJ2-1; D call uncertain. Germline V lookup: CDR1 KGHSH, CDR2 LQKENI. The V gene lost 5 bases and the J gene lost 0 bases, with 8 bases spanning the gap. There are 14 residues in the CDR3. The CDR3 is CASSKDSSYNEQFF. The DNA of the CDR3 is TGTGCCAGCTCAAAGGATAGCTCCTACAATGAGCAGTTCTTC.

V usage is TRBV5-5 and J usage is TRBJ2-6; D is ambiguous. V lost 5 bases and J lost 10, with 19 bases in between. This CDR3 has 15 amino acids. Germline-derived CDR1 and CDR2 are SGHKS and YYEKEE (reference sequence). The DNA of the CDR3 is TGTGCCAGCAGACTCAACCCCTGGGATCCAAACGTCCTGACTTTC. Protein product: CASRLNPWDPNVLTF.

The V and J genes are TRBV4-1 and TRBJ2-2; 7 bases align to TRBD1. Trimming took 0 bases from V and 6 from J; bases not matched to a gene: 13. CDR3 length equals 18 residues. Germline V gene sequence: CDR1 MGHRA, CDR2 YSYEKL. As DNA, the CDR3 is TGCGCCAGCAGCCAAGATTCCCCGACAGGGTGGGTCCCCGGGGAGCTGTTTTTT. It yields the protein CASSQDSPTGWVPGELFF.

For this clone: The same CDR3 can be traced to other DNA sequences in this sample. The chain uses TRBV5-1 and TRBJ2-3; tentatively, D is TRBD2 (5 bases). CDR1 SGHRS and CDR2 YFSETQ come from the germline V gene. Trimming pared 5 bases from V and 2 bases from J, leaving 9 bases between. This CDR3 has 13 amino acids. The CDR3 loop is CASRGGFTDTQYF. Here the CDR3 DNA reads TGCGCCAGCAGAGGCGGGTTCACAGATACGCAGTATTTT.

The chain recombines TRBV9 with TRBJ2-1; possibly TRBD2 for D (5 bases). V was pared by 4 bases and J by 2 bases, with 13 bases between. The germline V gene has CDR1 SGDLS and CDR2 YYNGEE. The CDR3 length is 15 residues. The CDR3 nucleotides read TGTGCCAGCAGCCCGCGGACTGAGACCTACAATGAGCAGTTCTTC. Translating it yields CASSPRTETYNEQFF. The variable domain in full, with the rest retrieved from reference TRBV9 and TRBJ2-1, is DSGVTQTPKHLITATGQRVTLRCSPRSGDLSVYWYQQSLDQGLQFLIQYYNGEERAKGNILERFSAQQFPDLHSELNLSSLELGDSALYFCASSPRTETYNEQFFGPGTRLTVL.

This clone was seen only once. Other nucleotide sequences from this sample produce the same CDR3. The V gene is TRBV5-6, the J gene TRBJ2-3, with 11 nucleotides matching TRBD2. In germline, CDR1 is SGHDT, CDR2 YYEEEE. This CDR3 is 15 amino acids long. V gave up 0 bases and J gave up 4 bases; unmatched junction bases: 1. CDR3: CASSLVLAGADTQYF. In DNA form, the CDR3 reads TGTGCCAGCAGCTTGGTACTAGCGGGGGCAGATACGCAGTATTTT.

The V and J genes are TRBV28 and TRBJ1-2, with TRBD1 matching over 10 bases. Germline-derived CDR1 and CDR2 are MDHEN and SYDVKM. The CDR3 runs 14 residues. After removal of 6 bases from V and 7 bases from J, the junction contained 8 bases not matched to a gene. CDR3 protein: CASRRQGAGGGYTF. The CDR3 DNA reads TGTGCCAGCAGGAGACAGGGGGCCGGGGGTGGCTACACCTTC.

The chain couples TRBV7-2 to TRBJ2-7; D unresolved. Trimming left V 5 bases short and J 4 bases short, with 21 bases between. Germline lookup yields CDR1 SGHTA and CDR2 FQGNSA. The CDR3 loop spans 16 amino acids. CDR3 nucleotide sequence: TGTGCCAGCAGCCAAAATCCGGACCCGGCGAGGTACGAGCAGTACTTC. As protein: CASSQNPDPARYEQYF.

The chain has TRBV5-4 and TRBJ2-3; 9 bases agree with TRBD1. The V gene end was trimmed by 4 bases and the J gene end by 6 bases; junction bases not matched to a gene: 6. The CDR3 covers 14 residues. Germline CDR1 is SGHNT and CDR2 is YYREEE (reference sequence). The CDR3 coding sequence is TGTGCCAGCAGCAAAGACAGGGGGGGGGATACGCAGTATTTT. It translates to CASSKDRGGDTQYF. Variable domain in full (rest from reference TRBV5-4 and TRBJ2-3): ETGVTQSPTHLIKTRGQQVTLRCSSQSGHNTVSWYQQALGQGPQFIFQYYREEENGRGNFPPRFSGLQFPNYSSELNVNALELDDSALYLCASSKDRGGDTQYFGPGTRLTVL.